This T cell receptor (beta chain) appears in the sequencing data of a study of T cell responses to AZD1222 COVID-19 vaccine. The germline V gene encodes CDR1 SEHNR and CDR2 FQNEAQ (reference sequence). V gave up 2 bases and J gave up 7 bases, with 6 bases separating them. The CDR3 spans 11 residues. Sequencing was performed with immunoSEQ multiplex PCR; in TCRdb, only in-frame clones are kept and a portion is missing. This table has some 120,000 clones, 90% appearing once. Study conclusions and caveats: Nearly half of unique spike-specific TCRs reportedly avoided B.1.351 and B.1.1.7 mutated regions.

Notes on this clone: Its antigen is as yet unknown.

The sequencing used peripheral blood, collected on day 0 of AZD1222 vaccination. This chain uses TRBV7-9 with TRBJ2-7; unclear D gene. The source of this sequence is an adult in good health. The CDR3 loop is CASSLFGEQYF. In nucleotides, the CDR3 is TGTGCCAGCAGCTTATTTGGGGAGCAGTACTTC.